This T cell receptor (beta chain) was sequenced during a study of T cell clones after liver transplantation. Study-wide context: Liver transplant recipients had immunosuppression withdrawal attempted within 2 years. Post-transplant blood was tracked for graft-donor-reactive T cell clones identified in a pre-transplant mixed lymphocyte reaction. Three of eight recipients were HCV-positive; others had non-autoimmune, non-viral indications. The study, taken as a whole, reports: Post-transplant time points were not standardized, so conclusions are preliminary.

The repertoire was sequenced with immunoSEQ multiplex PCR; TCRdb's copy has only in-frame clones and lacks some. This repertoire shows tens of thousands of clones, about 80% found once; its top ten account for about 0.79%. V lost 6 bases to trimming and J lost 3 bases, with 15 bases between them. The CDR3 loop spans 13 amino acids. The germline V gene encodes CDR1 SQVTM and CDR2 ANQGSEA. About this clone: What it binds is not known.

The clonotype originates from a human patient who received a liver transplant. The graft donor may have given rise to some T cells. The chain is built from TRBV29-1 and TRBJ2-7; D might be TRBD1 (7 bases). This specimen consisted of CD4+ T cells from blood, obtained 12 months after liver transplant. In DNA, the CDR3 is TGCAGCGTCAGATACAGGGGACTCTACGAGCAGTACTTC. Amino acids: CSVRYRGLYEQYF.